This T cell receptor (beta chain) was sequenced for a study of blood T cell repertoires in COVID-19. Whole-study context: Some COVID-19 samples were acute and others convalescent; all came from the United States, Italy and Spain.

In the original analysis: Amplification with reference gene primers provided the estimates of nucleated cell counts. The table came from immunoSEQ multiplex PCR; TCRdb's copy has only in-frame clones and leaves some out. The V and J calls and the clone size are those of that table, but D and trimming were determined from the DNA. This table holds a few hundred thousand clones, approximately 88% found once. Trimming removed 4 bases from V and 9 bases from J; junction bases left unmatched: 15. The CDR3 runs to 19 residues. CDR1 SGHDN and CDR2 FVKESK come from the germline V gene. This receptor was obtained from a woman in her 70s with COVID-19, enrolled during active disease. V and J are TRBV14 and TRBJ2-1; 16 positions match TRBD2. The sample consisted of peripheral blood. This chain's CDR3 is CASSPRGILGLAGGSEQFF. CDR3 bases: TGTGCCAGCAGCCCCCGAGGGATCTTGGGACTAGCGGGAGGGTCTGAGCAGTTCTTC.